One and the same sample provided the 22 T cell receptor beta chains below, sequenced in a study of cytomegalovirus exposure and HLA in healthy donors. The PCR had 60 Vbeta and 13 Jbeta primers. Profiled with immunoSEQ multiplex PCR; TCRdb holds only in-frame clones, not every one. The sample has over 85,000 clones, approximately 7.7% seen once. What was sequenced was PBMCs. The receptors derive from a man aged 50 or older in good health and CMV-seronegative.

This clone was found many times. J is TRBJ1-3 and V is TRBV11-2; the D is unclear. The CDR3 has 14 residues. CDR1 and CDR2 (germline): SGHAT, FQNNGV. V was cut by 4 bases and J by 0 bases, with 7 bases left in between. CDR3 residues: CASSSSRSGNTIYF. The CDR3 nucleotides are TGTGCCAGCAGCTCGTCCCGCTCTGGAAACACCATATATTTT.

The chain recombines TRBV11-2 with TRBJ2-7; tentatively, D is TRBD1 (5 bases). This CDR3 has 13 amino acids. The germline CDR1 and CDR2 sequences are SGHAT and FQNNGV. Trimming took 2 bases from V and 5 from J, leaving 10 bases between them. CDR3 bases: TGTGCCAGCAGCTTAAGGGGAACGGACGAGCAGTACTTC. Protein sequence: CASSLRGTDEQYF.

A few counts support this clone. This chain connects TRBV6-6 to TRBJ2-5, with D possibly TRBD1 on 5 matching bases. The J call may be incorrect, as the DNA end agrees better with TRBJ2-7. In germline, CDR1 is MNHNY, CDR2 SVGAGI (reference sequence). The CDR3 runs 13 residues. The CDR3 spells CASSSRQFYEQYF. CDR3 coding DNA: TGTGCCAGCAGTTCCCGACAGTTCTACGAGCAGTACTTC.

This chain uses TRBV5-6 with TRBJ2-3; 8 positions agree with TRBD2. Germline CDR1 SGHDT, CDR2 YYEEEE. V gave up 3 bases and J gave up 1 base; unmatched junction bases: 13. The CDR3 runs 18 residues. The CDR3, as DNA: TGTGCCAGCAGCTCTCGGAGGGAAGCGGGGGTTGGCACAGATACGCAGTATTTT. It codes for CASSSRREAGVGTDTQYF.

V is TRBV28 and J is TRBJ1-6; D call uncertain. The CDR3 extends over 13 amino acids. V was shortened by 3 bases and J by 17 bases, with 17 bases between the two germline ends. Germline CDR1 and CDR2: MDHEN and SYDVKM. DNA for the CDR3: TGTGCCAGCAGTTTGATGGACGGAGGGATAATCCACTTT. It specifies CASSLMDGGIIHF.

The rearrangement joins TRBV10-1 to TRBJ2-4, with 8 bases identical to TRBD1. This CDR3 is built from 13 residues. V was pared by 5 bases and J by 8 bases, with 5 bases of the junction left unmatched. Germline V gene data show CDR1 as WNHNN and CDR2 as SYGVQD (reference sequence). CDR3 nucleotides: TGCGCCAGCAGTATGACAGGGGCGGACATTCAGTACTTC. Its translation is CASSMTGADIQYF.

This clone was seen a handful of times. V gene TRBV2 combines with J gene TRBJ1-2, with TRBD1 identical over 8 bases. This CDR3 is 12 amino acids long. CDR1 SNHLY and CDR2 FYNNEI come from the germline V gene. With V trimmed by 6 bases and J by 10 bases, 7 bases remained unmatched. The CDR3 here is CASSEWTGTYTF. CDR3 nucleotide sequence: TGTGCCAGCAGCGAGTGGACAGGGACCTACACCTTC. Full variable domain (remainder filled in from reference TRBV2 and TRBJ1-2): EPEVTQTPSHQVTQMGQEVILRCVPISNHLYFYWYRQILGQKVEFLVSFYNNEISEKSEIFDDQFSVERPDGSNFTLKIRSTKLEDSAMYFCASSEWTGTYTFGSGTRLTVV.

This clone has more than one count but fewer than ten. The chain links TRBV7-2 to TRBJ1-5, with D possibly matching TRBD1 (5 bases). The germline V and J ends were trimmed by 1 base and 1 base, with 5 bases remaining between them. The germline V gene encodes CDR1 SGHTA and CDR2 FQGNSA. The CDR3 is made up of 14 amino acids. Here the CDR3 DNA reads TGTGCCAGCAGCTTAGACAGGAGCAATCAGCCCCAGCATTTT. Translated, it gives CASSLDRSNQPQHF.

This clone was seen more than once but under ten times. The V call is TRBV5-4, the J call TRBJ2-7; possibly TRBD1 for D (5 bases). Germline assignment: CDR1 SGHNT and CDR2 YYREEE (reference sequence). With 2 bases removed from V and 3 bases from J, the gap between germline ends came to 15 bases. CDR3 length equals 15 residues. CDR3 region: CASSLRRQGSYEQYF. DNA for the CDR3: TGTGCCAGCAGCTTACGACGGCAGGGAAGCTACGAGCAGTACTTC.

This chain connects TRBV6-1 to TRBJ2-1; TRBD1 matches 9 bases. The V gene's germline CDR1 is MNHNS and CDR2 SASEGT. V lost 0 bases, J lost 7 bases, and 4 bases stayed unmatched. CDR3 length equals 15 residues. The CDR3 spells CASSEATGGRNEQFF. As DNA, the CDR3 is TGTGCCAGCAGTGAAGCGACAGGGGGGAGGAATGAGCAGTTCTTC.

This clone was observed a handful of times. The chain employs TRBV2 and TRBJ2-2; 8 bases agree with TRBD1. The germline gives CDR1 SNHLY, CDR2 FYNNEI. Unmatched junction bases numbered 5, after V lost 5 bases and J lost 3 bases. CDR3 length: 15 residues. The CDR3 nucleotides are TGTGCCAGCAGTCAGACAGGGGTATACACCGGGGAGCTGTTTTTT. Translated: CASSQTGVYTGELFF.

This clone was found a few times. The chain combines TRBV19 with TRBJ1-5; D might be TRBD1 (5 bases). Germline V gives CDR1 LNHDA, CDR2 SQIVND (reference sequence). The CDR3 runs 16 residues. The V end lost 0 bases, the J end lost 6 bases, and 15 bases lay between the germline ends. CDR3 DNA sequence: TGTGCCAGTAGTATAGATGATATGGGGACTTTTCAGCCCCAGCATTTT. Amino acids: CASSIDDMGTFQPQHF. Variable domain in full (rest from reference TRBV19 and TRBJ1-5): DGGITQSPKYLFRKEGQNVTLSCEQNLNHDAMYWYRQDPGQGLRLIYYSQIVNDFQKGDIAEGYSVSREKKESFPLTVTSAQKNPTAFYLCASSIDDMGTFQPQHFGDGTRLSIL.

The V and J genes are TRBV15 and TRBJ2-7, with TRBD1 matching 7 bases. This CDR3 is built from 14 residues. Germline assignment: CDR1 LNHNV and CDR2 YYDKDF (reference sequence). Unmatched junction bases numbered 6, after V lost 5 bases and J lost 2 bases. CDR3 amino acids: CATSQGQRPYEQYF. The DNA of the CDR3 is TGTGCCACCAGCCAGGGACAGCGTCCCTACGAGCAGTACTTC. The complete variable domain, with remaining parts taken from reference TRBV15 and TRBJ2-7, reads DAMVIQNPRYQVTQFGKPVTLSCSQTLNHNVMYWYQQKSSQAPKLLFHYYDKDFNNEADTPDNFQSRRPNTSFCFLDIRSPGLGDTAMYLCATSQGQRPYEQYFGPGTRLTVT.

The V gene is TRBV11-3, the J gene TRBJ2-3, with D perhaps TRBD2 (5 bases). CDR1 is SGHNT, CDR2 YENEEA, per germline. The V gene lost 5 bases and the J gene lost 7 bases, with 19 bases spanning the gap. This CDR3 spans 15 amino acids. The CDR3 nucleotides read TGTGCCAGCAGCCCCCGCCAAGGGAGCGTGAATACGCAGTATTTT. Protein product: CASSPRQGSVNTQYF.

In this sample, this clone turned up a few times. The CDR3 DNA reads as TGTGCCAGCAGCCCGGTTATAGCTCTTAACTATGGCTACACCTTC. This encodes CASSPVIALNYGYTF. The chain couples TRBV7-9 to TRBJ1-2, with D unclear. This CDR3 is built from 15 residues. CDR1 SEHNR and CDR2 FQNEAQ come from the germline V gene (reference sequence). Trimming left V 5 bases short and J 1 base short, with 14 bases between.

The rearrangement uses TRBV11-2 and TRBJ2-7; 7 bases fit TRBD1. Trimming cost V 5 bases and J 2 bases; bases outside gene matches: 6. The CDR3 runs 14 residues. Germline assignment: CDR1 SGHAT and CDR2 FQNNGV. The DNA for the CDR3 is TGTGCCAGCAGCCCTCACAGGGGACCCTACGAGCAGTACTTC. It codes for CASSPHRGPYEQYF.

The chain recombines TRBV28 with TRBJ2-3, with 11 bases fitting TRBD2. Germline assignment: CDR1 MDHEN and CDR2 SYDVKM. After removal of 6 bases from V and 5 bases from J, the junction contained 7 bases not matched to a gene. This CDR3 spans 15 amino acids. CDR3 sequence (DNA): TGTGCCAGCAGCTCCGGACTAGCGGGTCGAGATACGCAGTATTTT. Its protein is CASSSGLAGRDTQYF.

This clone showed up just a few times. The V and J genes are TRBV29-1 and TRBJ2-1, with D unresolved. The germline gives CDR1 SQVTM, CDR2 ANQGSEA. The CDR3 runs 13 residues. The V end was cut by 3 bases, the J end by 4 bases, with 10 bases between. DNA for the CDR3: TGCAGCGTTGAGTTAGCCTCGTACAATGAGCAGTTCTTC. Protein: CSVELASYNEQFF.

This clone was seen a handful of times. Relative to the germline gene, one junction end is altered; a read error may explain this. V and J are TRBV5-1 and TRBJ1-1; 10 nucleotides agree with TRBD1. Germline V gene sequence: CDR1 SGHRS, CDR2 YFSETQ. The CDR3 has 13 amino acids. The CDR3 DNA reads TGTGCCAGCCGGGACAGGGGGAACACTGAAGCTTTCTTT. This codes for CASRDRGNTEAFF.

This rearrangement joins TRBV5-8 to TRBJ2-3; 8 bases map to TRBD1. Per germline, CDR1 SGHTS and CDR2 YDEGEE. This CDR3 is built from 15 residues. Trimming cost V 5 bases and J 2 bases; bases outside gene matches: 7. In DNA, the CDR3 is TGTGCCAGCAGGGTTGGGGACAGGATCACAGATACGCAGTATTTT. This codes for CASRVGDRITDTQYF.

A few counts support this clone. CDR3 sequence (DNA): TGTGCCTGGAGTAAAGGGTTAGGGGGATCACCCCTCCACTTT. Amino acid sequence: CAWSKGLGGSPLHF. The V and J genes are TRBV30 and TRBJ1-6, with D possibly TRBD1 on 6 matching bases. Trimming removed 2 bases from V and 10 bases from J, with 15 bases in between. This CDR3 contains 14 residues. Germline values: CDR1 GTSNPN, CDR2 SVGIG (reference sequence).

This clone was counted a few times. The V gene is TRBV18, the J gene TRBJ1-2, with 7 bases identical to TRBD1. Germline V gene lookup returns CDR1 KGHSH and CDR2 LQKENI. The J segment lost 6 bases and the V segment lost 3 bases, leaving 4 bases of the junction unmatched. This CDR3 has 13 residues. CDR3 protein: CASSPGTADGYTF. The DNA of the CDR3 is TGTGCCAGCTCACCCGGGACAGCGGATGGCTACACCTTC.